The 10 T cell receptor beta chains below all came from one sample that was sequenced in a study of CD4 T cells in relation to SARS-CoV-2 and coronaviruses. Unexposed donor CD4+ T cells date from about 2011-2018, before the COVID-19 pandemic. After about ten days of culture, CD4+ T cells were isolated. The protocol was immunoSEQ multiplex PCR, while the TCRdb copy is restricted to in-frame clones and leaves out a portion. The data contain about 20,000 clones, 70% to 75% of them singletons. What these receptors recognize is not known. Sample: CD4+ T cells from PBMCs, cultured in vitro. The receptors stem from a human donor in good health.

In its sample, this clone was seen a few times. The chain employs TRBV4-1 and TRBJ2-7, with 7 bases aligning to TRBD2. CDR1 and CDR2 from the germline V gene are MGHRA and YSYEKL. V dropped 0 bases and J dropped 4; count of bases not matched to a gene: 0. This CDR3 contains 13 residues. The CDR3 nucleotides are TGCGCCAGCAGCCAAGAGCGGGGGTACGAGCAGTACTTC. Translation gives CASSQERGYEQYF.

V and J are TRBV3-1 (or the pseudogene TRBV3-2) and TRBJ1-2; D uncertain. The CDR3 contains 13 residues. CDR1 LGHDT and CDR2 YNNKEL come from the germline V gene (reference sequence). Trimming stripped 0 bases from V and 4 bases from J, with 6 bases between. CDR3: CASSQDISYGYTF. CDR3 bases: TGTGCCAGCAGCCAAGATATCAGCTATGGCTACACCTTC.

The chain is built from TRBV2 and TRBJ1-5; possibly TRBD1 for D (5 bases). Between the trimmed V and J ends, which lost 1 base and 11 bases, there was a span of 12 bases. Germline-derived CDR1 and CDR2 are SNHLY and FYNNEI. This CDR3 is 13 amino acids long. In nucleotides, the CDR3 is TGTGCCAGCAGTGAAGGGGGCCGTTCGGCCCAGCATTTT. Translating gives CASSEGGRSAQHF.

This rearrangement joins TRBV14 to TRBJ2-6; no clear D gene. This CDR3 comprises 19 residues. V lost 2 bases and J lost 2, with 19 bases in between. The germline V gene encodes CDR1 SGHDN and CDR2 FVKESK. CDR3 bases: TGTGCCAGCAGCCAATTTCAACGGAGCCCAAGAGCTGGGGCCAACGTCCTGACTTTC. The encoded protein is CASSQFQRSPRAGANVLTF.

The chain combines TRBV27 with TRBJ2-7; 7 positions agree with TRBD2. The CDR3 spans 13 residues. V lost 2 bases to trimming and J lost 5 bases; unmatched junction nucleotides: 3. Germline CDR1 and CDR2: MNHEY and SMNVEV (reference sequence). The CDR3 spells CASSLAGVHEQYF. The CDR3 DNA sequence: TGTGCCAGCAGTTTAGCGGGGGTCCACGAGCAGTACTTC.

The V gene is TRBV21-1, the J gene TRBJ1-2; TRBD1, as called in the table, went unchecked against the DNA. TRBV21-1 is a listed pseudogene. The CDR3 contains 16 residues. CDR3 nucleotide sequence: TGTGCCAGCAGCCAGGGACAGGTTCTGGTGATACGTGGCTACACCTTC. This codes for CASSQGQVLVIRGYTF.

This clone was detected only a few times. This sequence joins TRBV11-2 and TRBJ1-4, with D unclear. The V end was cut by 5 bases, the J end by 5 bases, with 9 bases between. The germline CDR1 and CDR2 sequences are SGHAT and FQNNGV. The CDR3 has 13 amino acids. In DNA form, the CDR3 reads TGTGCCAGCAGCCTCCTCCCCAATGAAAAACTGTTTTTT. It codes for CASSLLPNEKLFF.

In its sample, this clone was seen once. J is TRBJ1-2 and V is TRBV19, with 9 bases identical to TRBD1. The germline V gene has CDR1 LNHDA and CDR2 SQIVND (reference sequence). Trimming removed 6 bases from V and 5 bases from J; junction bases left unmatched: 7. CDR3 size: 14 residues. The CDR3 DNA reads TGTGCCAGTAGCCGGGACAGGGAAACTTATGGCTACACCTTC. Protein product: CASSRDRETYGYTF.

The chain combines TRBV6-5 with TRBJ2-7; a weak D match, TRBD2 (5 bases). The CDR3 extends over 12 amino acids. The germline gives CDR1 MNHEY, CDR2 SVGAGI. Trimming took off 7 bases at V and 6 bases at J, with 13 bases between the two ends. The CDR3 nucleotides are TGTGCCAGCAACCACCGGGATAGCGAGCAGTACTTC. As protein: CASNHRDSEQYF.

This chain links TRBV14 with TRBJ1-1, with D hard to call. The germline gives CDR1 SGHDN, CDR2 FVKESK. V shed 2 bases and J shed 10 bases, with 11 bases lying between them. CDR3 length: 12 residues. In DNA, the CDR3 is TGTGCCAGCAGCCAATTTTCGAGCAGAGCTTTCTTT. It encodes CASSQFSSRAFF.